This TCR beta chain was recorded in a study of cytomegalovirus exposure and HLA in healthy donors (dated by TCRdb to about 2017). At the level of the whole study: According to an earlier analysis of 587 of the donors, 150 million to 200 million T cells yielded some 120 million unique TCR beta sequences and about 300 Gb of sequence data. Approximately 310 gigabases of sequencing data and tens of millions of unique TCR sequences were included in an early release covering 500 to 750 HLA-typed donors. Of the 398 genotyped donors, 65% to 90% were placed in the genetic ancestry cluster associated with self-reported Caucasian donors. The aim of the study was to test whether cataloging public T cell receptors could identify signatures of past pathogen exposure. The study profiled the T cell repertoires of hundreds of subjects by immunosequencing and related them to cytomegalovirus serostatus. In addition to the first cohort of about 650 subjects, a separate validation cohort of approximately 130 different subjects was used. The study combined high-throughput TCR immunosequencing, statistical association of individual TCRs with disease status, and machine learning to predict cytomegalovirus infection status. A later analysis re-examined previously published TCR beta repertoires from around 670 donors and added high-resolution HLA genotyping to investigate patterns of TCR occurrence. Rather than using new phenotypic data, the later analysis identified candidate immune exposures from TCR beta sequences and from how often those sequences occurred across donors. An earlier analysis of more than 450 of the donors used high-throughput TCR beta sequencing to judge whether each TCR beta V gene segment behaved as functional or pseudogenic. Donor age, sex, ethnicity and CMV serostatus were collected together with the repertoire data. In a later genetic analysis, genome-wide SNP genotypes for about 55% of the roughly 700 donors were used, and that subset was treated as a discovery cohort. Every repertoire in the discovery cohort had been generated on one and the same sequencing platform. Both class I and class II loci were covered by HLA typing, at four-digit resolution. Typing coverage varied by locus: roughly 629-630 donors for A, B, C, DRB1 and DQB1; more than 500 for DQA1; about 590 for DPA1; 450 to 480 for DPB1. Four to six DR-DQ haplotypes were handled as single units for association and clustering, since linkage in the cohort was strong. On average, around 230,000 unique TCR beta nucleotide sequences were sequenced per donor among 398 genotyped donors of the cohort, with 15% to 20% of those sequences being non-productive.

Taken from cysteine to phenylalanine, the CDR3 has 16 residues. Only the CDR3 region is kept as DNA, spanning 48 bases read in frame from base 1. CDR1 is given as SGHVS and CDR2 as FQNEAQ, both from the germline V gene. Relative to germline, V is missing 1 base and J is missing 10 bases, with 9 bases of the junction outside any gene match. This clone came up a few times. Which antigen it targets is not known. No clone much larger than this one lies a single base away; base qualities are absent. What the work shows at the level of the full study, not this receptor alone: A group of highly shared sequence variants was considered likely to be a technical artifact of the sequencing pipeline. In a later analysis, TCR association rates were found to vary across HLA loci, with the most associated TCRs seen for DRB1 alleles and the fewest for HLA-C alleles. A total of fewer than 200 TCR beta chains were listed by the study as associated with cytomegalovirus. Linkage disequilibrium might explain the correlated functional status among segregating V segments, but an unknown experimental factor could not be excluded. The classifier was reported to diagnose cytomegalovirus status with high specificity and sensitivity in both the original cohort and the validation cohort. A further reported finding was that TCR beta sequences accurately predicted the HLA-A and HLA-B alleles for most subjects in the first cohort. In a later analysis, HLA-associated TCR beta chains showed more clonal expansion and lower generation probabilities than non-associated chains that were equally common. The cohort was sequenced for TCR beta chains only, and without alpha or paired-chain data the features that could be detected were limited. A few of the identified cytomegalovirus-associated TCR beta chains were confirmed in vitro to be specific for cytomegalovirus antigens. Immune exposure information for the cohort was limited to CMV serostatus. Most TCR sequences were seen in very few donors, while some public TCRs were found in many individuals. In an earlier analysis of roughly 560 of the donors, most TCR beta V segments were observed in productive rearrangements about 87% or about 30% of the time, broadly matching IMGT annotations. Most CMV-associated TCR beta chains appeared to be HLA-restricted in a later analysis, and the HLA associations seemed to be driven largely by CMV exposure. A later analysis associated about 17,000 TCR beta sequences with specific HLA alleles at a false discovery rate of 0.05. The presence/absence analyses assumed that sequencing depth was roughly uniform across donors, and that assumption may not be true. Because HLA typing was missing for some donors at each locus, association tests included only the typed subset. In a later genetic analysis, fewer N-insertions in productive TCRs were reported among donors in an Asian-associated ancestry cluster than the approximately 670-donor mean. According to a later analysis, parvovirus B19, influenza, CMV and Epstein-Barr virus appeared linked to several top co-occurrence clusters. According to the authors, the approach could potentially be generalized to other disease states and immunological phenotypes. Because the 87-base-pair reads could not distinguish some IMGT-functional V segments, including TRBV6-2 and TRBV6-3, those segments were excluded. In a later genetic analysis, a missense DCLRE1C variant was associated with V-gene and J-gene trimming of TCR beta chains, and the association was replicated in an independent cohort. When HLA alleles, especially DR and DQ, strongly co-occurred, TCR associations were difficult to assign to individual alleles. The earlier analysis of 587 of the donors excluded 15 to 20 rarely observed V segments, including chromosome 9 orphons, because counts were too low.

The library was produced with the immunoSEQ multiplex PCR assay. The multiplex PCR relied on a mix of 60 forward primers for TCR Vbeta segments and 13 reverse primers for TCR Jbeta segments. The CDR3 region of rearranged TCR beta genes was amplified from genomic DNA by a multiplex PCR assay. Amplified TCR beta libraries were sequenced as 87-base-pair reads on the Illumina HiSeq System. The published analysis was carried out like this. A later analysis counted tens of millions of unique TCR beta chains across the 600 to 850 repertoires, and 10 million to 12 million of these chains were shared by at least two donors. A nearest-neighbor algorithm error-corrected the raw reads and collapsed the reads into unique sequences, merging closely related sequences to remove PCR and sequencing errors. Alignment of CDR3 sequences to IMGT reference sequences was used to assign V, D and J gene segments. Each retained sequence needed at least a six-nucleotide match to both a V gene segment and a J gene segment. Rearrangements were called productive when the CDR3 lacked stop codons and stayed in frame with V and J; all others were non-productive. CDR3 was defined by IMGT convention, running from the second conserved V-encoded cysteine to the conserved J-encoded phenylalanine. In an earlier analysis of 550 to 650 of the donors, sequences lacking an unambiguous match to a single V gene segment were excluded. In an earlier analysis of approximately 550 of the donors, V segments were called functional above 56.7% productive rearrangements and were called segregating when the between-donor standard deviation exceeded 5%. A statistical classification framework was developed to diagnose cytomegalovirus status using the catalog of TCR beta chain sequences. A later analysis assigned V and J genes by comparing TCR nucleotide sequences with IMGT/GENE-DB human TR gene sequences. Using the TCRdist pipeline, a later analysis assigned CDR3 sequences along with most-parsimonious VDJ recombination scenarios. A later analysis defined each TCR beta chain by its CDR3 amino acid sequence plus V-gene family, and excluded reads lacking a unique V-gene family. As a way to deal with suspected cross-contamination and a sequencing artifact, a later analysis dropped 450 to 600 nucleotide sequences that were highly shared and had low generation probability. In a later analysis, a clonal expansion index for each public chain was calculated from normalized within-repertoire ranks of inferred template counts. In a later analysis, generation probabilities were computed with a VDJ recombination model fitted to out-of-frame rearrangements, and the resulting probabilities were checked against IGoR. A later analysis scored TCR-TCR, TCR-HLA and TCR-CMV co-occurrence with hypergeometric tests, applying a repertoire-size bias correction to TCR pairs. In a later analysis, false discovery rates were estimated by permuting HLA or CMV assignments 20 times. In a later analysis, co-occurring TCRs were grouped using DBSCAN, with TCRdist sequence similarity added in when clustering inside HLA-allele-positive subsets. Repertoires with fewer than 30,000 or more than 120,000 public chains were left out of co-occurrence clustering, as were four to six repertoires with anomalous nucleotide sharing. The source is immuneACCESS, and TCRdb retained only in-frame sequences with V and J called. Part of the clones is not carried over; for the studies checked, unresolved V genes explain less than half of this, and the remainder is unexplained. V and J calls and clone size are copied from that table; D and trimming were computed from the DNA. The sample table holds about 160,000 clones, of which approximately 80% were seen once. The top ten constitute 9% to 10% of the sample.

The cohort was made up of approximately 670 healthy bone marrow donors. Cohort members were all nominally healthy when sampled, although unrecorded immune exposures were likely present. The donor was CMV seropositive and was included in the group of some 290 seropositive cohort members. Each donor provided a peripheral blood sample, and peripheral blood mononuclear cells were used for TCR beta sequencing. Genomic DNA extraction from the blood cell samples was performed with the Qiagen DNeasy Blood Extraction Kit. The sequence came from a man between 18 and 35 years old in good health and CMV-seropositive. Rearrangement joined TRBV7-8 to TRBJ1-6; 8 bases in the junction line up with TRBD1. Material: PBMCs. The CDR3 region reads CASSLVERQGKSPLHF. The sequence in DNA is TGTGCCAGCAGCTTAGTAGAGCGACAGGGGAAATCACCCCTCCACTTT.